This T cell receptor (beta chain) appears in the sequencing data of a study of Graves' ophthalmopathy and Graves' hyperthyroidism listed by TCRdb under 2018. Study-level background: Peripheral blood was collected before any treatment was given, at the time of initial diagnosis. The study used signatures of the TCR beta repertoire to tell Graves' ophthalmopathy apart from Graves' hyperthyroidism and to predict which patients would progress to ophthalmopathy. In total, over 130 blood samples were TCR-sequenced: 40 to 45 ophthalmopathy, 80 or so hyperthyroidism and approximately 17 hyperthyroidism-to-ophthalmopathy patients. To explore V-J signatures that separate ophthalmopathy from hyperthyroidism, a discovery set of about a hundred patients was enrolled, consisting of approximately 44 with ophthalmopathy and about 60 with stable hyperthyroidism. An independent validation cohort comprised roughly 20 hyperthyroidism patients and 15 to 17 patients who later progressed from hyperthyroidism to ophthalmopathy. T-cell repertoires of thyroid tissue and blood were compared in about 6 hyperthyroidism patients. Following sampling, methimazole starting at 30 mg daily was administered to hyperthyroidism patients, and high-dose intravenous methylprednisolone was administered to ophthalmopathy patients. The approximately 100 discovery patients were randomly divided into training and test sets at a 7:3 ratio. Findings and caveats that apply to the study as a whole: In validation, the model predicted ophthalmopathy progression with roughly 68% sensitivity and around 72% specificity; 12 predicted patients were CT-confirmed with GO in a median of 6.5 months. Ophthalmopathy was separated from stable hyperthyroidism by the 13-signature model with around 89% sensitivity and 81% to 84% specificity in cross-validation and with 80%/75% in the test set. Sample size was not predetermined statistically, and investigators were not blinded to group allocation. Most of the expanded thyroid clonotypes with a frequency above 0.001 were also detected in blood, and it was suggested that the thyroid immune response may be reflected by blood repertoires.

V is trimmed back by 4 bases and J by 2 bases, and the junction contains 7 bases that no gene match accounts for. The germline V gene specifies MNHEY as CDR1 and SVGEGT as CDR2. The CDR3 covers 16 residues, taking in both the cysteine and the phenylalanine. The DNA shown is the 48-base CDR3, in frame from base 1. Ophthalmopathy patients had moderately to severely active disease, Clinical Activity Score of at least 3, NOSPECS grade of at least 4, and disease duration under 3 months. Anyone with other autoimmune diseases, uncontrolled infections, pregnancy or lactation was excluded from the study. Clinical symptoms, serum thyroxine, TRAb, thyroid ultrasound and orbital computed tomography formed the basis of the diagnosis. PBMCs were isolated from approximately 10 ml of fresh peripheral blood by Ficoll-Paque density gradient centrifugation. Total RNA was extracted using Trizol reagent, and RNA quality was checked on an Agilent 2100 Bioanalyzer.

For repertoire sequencing, TCR beta CDR3 regions were amplified from RNA transcripts. A first-round RT-PCR used HTBI primers with the Qiagen OneStep RT-PCR kit, followed by a second-round multiplex PCR, size selection and purification. Libraries were sequenced paired-end with 100 bp reads on an Illumina HiSeq2000. In the paper's pipeline: SOAPnuke was used to process the reads, removing any read that contained adapters or uncalled bases, had a mean Phred below 15, or lacked an exact match to the constant primer or identifier. COPE v1.2.5 was used to merge high-quality paired reads. Clonotypes were defined as unique nucleotide sequences and were aligned to IMGT TRB V, D and J references using MiTCR v1.1. Analysis was restricted to V-J combinations with a frequency above 0.0001, which covered about 99% of repertoires. For each V-J combination, a TCR clonal expansion and chaos score was defined as F50 clonal expansion divided by the chaos observed in the TCRdist matrix. Features were reduced by Welch's t-statistics and random forest to some 13 V-J combinations, which fed a naive Bayes classifier. The similarity between thyroid and blood repertoires was quantified using the Morisita-Horn index. TCRdb reworked the public reads: Q25 trimming with fastp, MiXCR clone assembly, productive beta chains retained. Rows are unified per CDR3 protein, each entry keeping the most common DNA and genes. TCRdb assigned the V and J calls; the authors' analysis was not used. The sample contains about 210,000 distinct CDR3 sequences, about 32% of them found a single time. In total, the top ten clones hold about 9.1% of the sample.

This clonotype was seen repeatedly, ten times or more. What antigen it recognizes has not been identified. No base quality information exists; no much larger clone differs at one position. The chain employs TRBV6-2 or TRBV6-3 and TRBJ1-5; 8 middle bases align to TRBD1. The TCR was taken from a man between 45 and 60 years old with Graves' ophthalmopathy. Donor details come from another sample of the same person, matched by shared clones. Sequencing was carried out using peripheral blood. DNA sequence: TGTGCCAGCAGTTTTACCAGGGGGCTTGGCAATCAGCCCCAGCATTTT. The translation is CASSFTRGLGNQPQHF.